This is a list of T cell receptor beta chains from one sample in a study of cytomegalovirus exposure and HLA in healthy donors. TCRdb's copy holds only in-frame clones and misses some; the assay was immunoSEQ multiplex PCR. This table holds 110,000 or so clones, 75% to 90% found once. The material sequenced was PBMCs. The receptors stem from a man aged 25-45 years in good health and CMV-seropositive. CDR3s include the opening cysteine and the closing phenylalanine or tryptophan. The D gene is left open where the match is weak. The listing skips clone size in some rows; elsewhere it reads once, few, many or a size class.

>-|TRBV7-2|TRBJ2-5|once
TGTGCCAGCAGCTTAGTGGTGGGGGGCCAAGAGACCCAGTACTTC
CASSLVVGGQETQYF
>-|TRBV29-1|TRBJ2-7|-
TGCAGCGTTGCTGGAGGGGCCCACGAGCAGTACTTC
CSVAGGAHEQYF
>-|TRBV29-1|TRBJ2-3|-
TGCAGCGTTGTAGGGGAGGACGGAACAGATACGCAGTATTTT
CSVVGEDGTDTQYF
>-|TRBV6-5|TRBJ1-1|-
TGTGCCAGCAGTTACGGTGGCAGTTTGAACACTGAAGCTTTCTTT
CASSYGGSLNTEAFF
>-|TRBV2|TRBJ2-5|-
TGTGCCAGCAGGAGGGAAATCCAAGAGACCCAGTACTTC
CASRREIQETQYF
>TRBD1|TRBV7-9|TRBJ1-6|few
TGTGCCAGCAGCTTATCGACAGGGGGGAATTCACCCCTCCACTTT
CASSLSTGGNSPLHF
>TRBD1|TRBV19|TRBJ1-1|-
TGTGCCAGTACCGTAGAGGGGACAGGGTTCACTGAAGCTTTCTTT
CASTVEGTGFTEAFF
>TRBD1|TRBV27|TRBJ1-6|-
TGTGCCAGCAGTACCCTAGGACAGGGTAATAATTCACCCCTCCACTTT
CASSTLGQGNNSPLHF
>-|TRBV6-5|TRBJ2-7|-
TGTGCCAGCAGTTTTCCCGGGAATTTAAACGAGCAGTACTTC
CASSFPGNLNEQYF
>-|TRBV14|TRBJ2-1|-
TGTGCCAGCAGCCAGCCCGGGACTTTCAATGAGCAGTTCTTC
CASSQPGTFNEQFF
>TRBD2|TRBV6-1|TRBJ2-5|few
TGTGCCAGCAGTGAGATAGTCCTAGCGGGGTTCCAAGAGACCCAGTACTTC
CASSEIVLAGFQETQYF
>TRBD1|TRBV7-2|TRBJ1-5|-
TGTGCCAGCAGCTTAAGCGGACAGGGGTATCAGCCCCAGCATTTT
CASSLSGQGYQPQHF
>-|TRBV6-5|TRBJ2-7|once
TGTGCCAGCAGTGCCACTCCAGGGGGGTCCTACGAGCAGTACTTC
CASSATPGGSYEQYF
>-|TRBV25-1|TRBJ1-5|-
TGTGCCAGCAGTGAATCAAGCGTCCTCAATCAGCCCCAGCATTTT
CASSESSVLNQPQHF
>-|TRBV7-9|TRBJ1-2|-
TGTGCCAGCAGCTCGGGGGTGGACTATGGCTACACCTTC
CASSSGVDYGYTF
>-|TRBV5-4|TRBJ2-2|-
TGTGCCAGCAGCTTGGGGCAACTAGGCGGGGAGCTGTTTTTT
CASSLGQLGGELFF
>-|TRBV5-1|TRBJ2-7|few
TGCGCCAGCAGCTTGGACGGAGGGTACGAGCAGTACTTC
CASSLDGGYEQYF
>TRBD2|TRBV2|TRBJ2-1|-
TGTGCCAGCAGAGACGATCCCGGGGGGTACAATGAGCAGTTCTTC
CASRDDPGGYNEQFF
>-|TRBV21-1|TRBJ2-5|-
TGTGCCAGCAGCAAAGGTACCGGGCGCACAGGGGATCAAGAGACCCAGTACTTC
CASSKGTGRTGDQETQYF
>TRBD1|TRBV7-8|TRBJ1-2|few
TGTGCCAGCAGCTCGACAGGGGGCTATGGCTACACCTTC
CASSSTGGYGYTF